A single sample gave rise to the 18 T cell receptor beta chains below, sequenced in a study of T cell repertoires in cytomegalovirus infection. TCRdb re-analysed the reads in MiXCR, keeping a single row per CDR3 protein. In the table there are about 770,000 distinct CDR3 sequences, around 29% of which are singletons. These receptors have no known antigen. This sample comprised cultured CD8+ T cells from PBMCs, obtained from culture after CMV antigen stimulation. These receptors originate from a human donor in good health (CMV status not recorded). Some clones in this sample may be carry-over from other donors' samples.

This clonotype showed up just a few times. The chain is built from TRBV27 and TRBJ1-4; D might be TRBD1 (5 bases). Between the trimmed V and J ends, which lost 6 bases and 8 bases, there was a span of 16 bases. CDR1 and CDR2 from the germline V gene are MNHEY and SMNVEV (reference sequence). The CDR3 is 14 amino acids. The CDR3 sequence: CASSSGGVWEKLFF. The DNA of the CDR3 is TGTGCCAGCAGCTCCGGGGGGGTGTGGGAAAAACTGTTTTTT. Complete variable domain (other parts from reference TRBV27 and TRBJ1-4): EAQVTQNPRYLITVTGKKLTVTCSQNMNHEYMSWYRQDPGLGLRQIYYSMNVEVTDKGDVPEGYKVSRKEKRNFPLILESPSPNQTSLYFCASSSGGVWEKLFFGSGTQLSVL.

This clonotype was recorded at least ten times. The V and J genes are TRBV6-2 or TRBV6-3 and TRBJ2-1; TRBD2 agrees at 11 bases. Germline lookup yields CDR1 MNHEY and CDR2 SVGEGT. V was pared by 4 bases and J by 6 bases, with 2 bases of the junction left unmatched. The CDR3 loop spans 14 amino acids. The CDR3, as DNA: TGTGCCAGCAGTTCTAGCGGGGGGCCCAATGAGCAGTTCTTC. The encoded protein is CASSSSGGPNEQFF.

The gene calls are TRBV28 and TRBJ2-7, with D perhaps given as TRBD1 or TRBD2 (5 bases each). CDR1 and CDR2 (germline): MDHEN, SYDVKM. Trimming stripped 2 bases from V and 1 base from J, with 18 bases between. CDR3 length equals 17 residues. The CDR3, as DNA: TGTGCCAGCAGTTTAACCCGGGGCTTTTCCTTGTCCTACGAGCAGTACGTC. Protein product: CASSLTRGFSLSYEQYV.

This clonotype was observed a handful of times. The chain carries TRBV4-3 and TRBJ2-5; D remains ambiguous. Per germline, CDR1 LGHNA and CDR2 YSLEER. CDR3 length: 14 residues. V was trimmed by 0 bases and J by 3 bases, leaving 8 bases between them. The CDR3 reads CASSQDHLEETQYF. The CDR3 DNA reads as TGCGCCAGCAGCCAAGATCACCTAGAAGAGACCCAGTACTTC.

This clonotype was counted between two and nine times. The genes are TRBV6-1 and TRBJ2-3; D unresolved. Trimming pared 0 bases from V and 4 bases from J, leaving 14 bases between. CDR3 length equals 16 residues. Germline CDR1 MNHNS, CDR2 SASEGT. The CDR3 DNA reads TGTGCCAGCAGTGAAGCGCTGGCAGGTCCCCCAGATACGCAGTATTTT. It is translated as CASSEALAGPPDTQYF.

The genes are TRBV12-3 or TRBV12-4 and TRBJ2-4; 13 bases match TRBD2. After removal of 3 bases from V and 8 bases from J, the junction contained 10 bases not matched to a gene. This CDR3 comprises 17 residues. CDR3 sequence: CASSFGRGLAGEDIQYF. The CDR3 bases are TGTGCCAGCAGTTTTGGTCGAGGACTAGCGGGGGAGGACATTCAGTACTTC.

This clonotype was counted ten times or more. The chain has TRBV27 and TRBJ2-1; TRBD1 agrees at 7 bases. The trim removed 6 bases at V and 6 bases at J, leaving 5 bases unmatched. This CDR3 is built from 13 residues. Germline-derived CDR1 and CDR2 are MNHEY and SMNVEV (reference sequence). This CDR3 is CASSLTGSNEQFF. CDR3 bases: TGTGCCAGCAGCTTGACAGGGAGCAATGAGCAGTTCTTC.

This clonotype appeared a few times. DNA for the CDR3: TGTGCCACCACGGACAGGGGTGGCTATGAGCAGTTCTTC. As protein: CATTDRGGYEQFF. The chain has TRBV24-1 and TRBJ2-1; TRBD1 matches 9 bases. This CDR3 spans 13 amino acids. The ends lost 8 bases at V and 8 bases at J; junction bases unmatched: 6. Looked up from germline, CDR1 is KGHDR and CDR2 is SFDVKD.

This clonotype turned up a few times. The V and J genes are TRBV19 and TRBJ1-5; perhaps TRBD1 as D (5 bases). Trimming cost V 2 bases and J 4 bases, with 9 bases left between them. This CDR3 region has 14 residues. Germline V CDR1 and CDR2: LNHDA, SQIVND (reference sequence). The CDR3 DNA sequence: TGTGCCAGTAGTATAATGGGGGGGAATCAGCCCCAGCATTTT. As protein: CASSIMGGNQPQHF.

This clonotype was counted only a few times. The gene calls are TRBV7-9 and TRBJ2-1, with 9 bases identical to TRBD2. Looked up from germline, CDR1 is SEHNR and CDR2 is FQNEAQ (reference sequence). The CDR3 has 17 residues. Germline trimming cut 5 bases from V and 4 bases from J; bases unmatched to any gene: 12. As DNA, the CDR3 is TGTGCCAGCAGCCCCGTCAAGGTGACTAGCGGATACAATGAGCAGTTCTTC. Translating gives CASSPVKVTSGYNEQFF.

This clonotype was observed a few times. The V gene is TRBV4-2, the J gene TRBJ2-7, with unresolved D. Germline V CDR1 and CDR2: LGHNA, YNFKEQ. This CDR3 comprises 13 residues. V gave up 1 base and J gave up 3 bases, with 7 bases separating them. The CDR3, as DNA: TGTGCCAGCAGCCAAGGACCGTTCTACGAGCAGTACTTC. The encoded protein is CASSQGPFYEQYF.

The J gene is TRBJ2-1, the V gene TRBV9; 9 bases are shared with TRBD2. The CDR3 runs to 15 residues. The junction had 7 bases not matched to a gene; V was cut back by 0 bases and J by 9 bases. Germline V gives CDR1 SGDLS, CDR2 YYNGEE. The DNA of the CDR3 is TGTGCCAGCAGCGTAGTGGCTAGCGGGGTGGGTGAGCAGTTCTTC. It specifies CASSVVASGVGEQFF. Filled out from reference TRBV9 and TRBJ2-1, the complete variable domain reads DSGVTQTPKHLITATGQRVTLRCSPRSGDLSVYWYQQSLDQGLQFLIQYYNGEERAKGNILERFSAQQFPDLHSELNLSSLELGDSALYFCASSVVASGVGEQFFGPGTRLTVL.

This clonotype was counted a few times. The rearrangement joins TRBV5-1 to TRBJ1-1; tentatively, D is TRBD1 (5 bases). This CDR3 is built from 17 residues. V shed 0 bases and J shed 2 bases, with 17 bases lying between them. Germline CDR1 and CDR2: SGHRS and YFSETQ. CDR3 bases: TGCGCCAGCAGCTTGGTGGGGTTGGCGCAGGGAAACACTGAAGCTTTCTTT. Translating gives CASSLVGLAQGNTEAFF.

The chain uses TRBV7-6 and TRBJ2-7; TRBD1 matches at 7 bases. The CDR3 is 12 amino acids. V lost 5 bases and J lost 5; bases outside the gene matches: 3. Germline CDR1 and CDR2: SGHVS and FNYEAQ. CDR3 in DNA: TGTGCCAGCAGCCCACAGGGGAACGAGCAGTACTTC. Its translation is CASSPQGNEQYF. The full variable domain, in which reference TRBV7-6 and TRBJ2-7 provide the parts outside the CDR3, is GAGVSQSPRYKVTKRGQDVALRCDPISGHVSLYWYRQALGQGPEFLTYFNYEAQQDKSGLPNDRFSAERPEGSISTLTIQRTEQRDSAMYRCASSPQGNEQYFGPGTRLTVT.

The V gene is TRBV7-9, the J gene TRBJ2-1; TRBD2 agrees at 10 bases. After removal of 2 bases from V and 1 base from J, the junction contained 11 bases not matched to a gene. CDR3 size: 19 residues. Germline CDR1 and CDR2: SEHNR and FQNEAQ (reference sequence). The CDR3 reads CASSLRGKSGGASYNEQFF. The DNA of the CDR3 is TGTGCCAGCAGCTTAAGAGGCAAAAGCGGGGGGGCGTCCTACAATGAGCAGTTCTTC.

Many counts were recorded for this clonotype. The rearrangement uses TRBV24-1 and TRBJ1-5, with 9 bases lining up with TRBD1. The germline CDR1 and CDR2 sequences are KGHDR and SFDVKD. The CDR3 runs 16 residues. V shed 4 bases and J 0 bases; nucleotides not matched to a gene: 3. CDR3 residues: CATSEPGQGSNQPQHF. CDR3 DNA: TGTGCCACCAGTGAACCGGGACAGGGTAGCAATCAGCCCCAGCATTTT.

This clonotype appeared a few times. The rearrangement joins TRBV12-3 or TRBV12-4 to TRBJ1-2; TRBD1 is a possible D gene (5 bases). The ends were cut back, 5 bases at V and 5 bases at J, with 18 bases in the middle. There are 15 residues in the CDR3. Here the CDR3 reads CASSPDGGRVYGYTF. The CDR3 coding sequence is TGTGCCAGCAGTCCTGACGGTGGCAGGGTGTATGGCTACACCTTC.

The chain uses TRBV11-2 and TRBJ2-1; tentatively, D is TRBD1 or TRBD2 (5 bases each). The germline V gene has CDR1 SGHAT and CDR2 FQNNGV. Trimming removed 0 bases at V and 3 bases at J, with 9 bases between. This CDR3 contains 15 residues. This CDR3 is CASSLDGGIYNEQFF. In DNA, the CDR3 is TGTGCCAGCAGCTTAGATGGGGGAATCTACAATGAGCAGTTCTTC.